This T cell receptor beta chain was found in a study of shared clonotypes between healthy human individuals. Original data processing: As immunoSEQ supplied junction-only sequences (without quality scores), filtering differed. Clones were sequenced by immunoSEQ multiplex PCR, and TCRdb holds only the in-frame ones, with some missing. V and J calls plus clone size are reproduced from that table; the DNA served to infer D and trimming. The sample comprises millions of clones, 80% to 95% of which are singletons, and about 0.37% rests with the top ten. This CDR3 contains 14 residues. The trim removed 8 bases at V and 8 bases at J, leaving 10 bases unmatched. Germline V gene sequence: CDR1 LNHNV, CDR2 YYDKDF (reference sequence).

The sequence was obtained from a man aged 18-30 years in good health. Some clones in this sample may be carry-over from other donors' samples. Sequenced: naive CD4+ T cells from PBMCs. Sample subset: CD45RA+ positively selected. The chain uses TRBV15 and TRBJ2-1; 9 bases map to TRBD2. The CDR3 nucleotides are TGTGCCACCCGTTTAGCTAGCGGGATATATGAGCAGTTCTTC. As protein: CATRLASGIYEQFF.